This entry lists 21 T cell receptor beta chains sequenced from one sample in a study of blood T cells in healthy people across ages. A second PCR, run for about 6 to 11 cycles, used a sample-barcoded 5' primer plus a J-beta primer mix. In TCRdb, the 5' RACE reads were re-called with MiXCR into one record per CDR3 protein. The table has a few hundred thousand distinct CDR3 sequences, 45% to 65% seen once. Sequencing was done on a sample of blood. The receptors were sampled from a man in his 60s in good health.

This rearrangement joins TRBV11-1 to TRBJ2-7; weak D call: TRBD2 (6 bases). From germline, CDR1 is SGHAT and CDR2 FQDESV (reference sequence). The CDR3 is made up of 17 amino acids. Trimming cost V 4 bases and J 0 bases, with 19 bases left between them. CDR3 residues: CASSSGPAGLISYEQYF. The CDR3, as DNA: TGTGCCAGCAGCTCCGGACCAGCGGGCCTTATCTCCTACGAGCAGTACTTC.

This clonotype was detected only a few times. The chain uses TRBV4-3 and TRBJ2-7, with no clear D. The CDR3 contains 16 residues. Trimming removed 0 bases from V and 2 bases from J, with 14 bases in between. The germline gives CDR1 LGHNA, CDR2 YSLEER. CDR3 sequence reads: CASSQDLVGRAYEQYF. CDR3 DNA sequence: TGCGCCAGCAGCCAAGATTTGGTGGGCCGCGCCTACGAGCAGTACTTC.

The CDR3: CASRTGLVETQYF. CDR3 DNA: TGTGCCAGCAGGACAGGTCTCGTGGAGACCCAGTACTTC. This chain connects TRBV28 to TRBJ2-5, with TRBD1 as a possible D gene (6 bases). Germline-derived CDR1 and CDR2 are MDHEN and SYDVKM. The CDR3 spans 13 residues. V was pared by 6 bases and J by 5 bases, with 13 bases between.

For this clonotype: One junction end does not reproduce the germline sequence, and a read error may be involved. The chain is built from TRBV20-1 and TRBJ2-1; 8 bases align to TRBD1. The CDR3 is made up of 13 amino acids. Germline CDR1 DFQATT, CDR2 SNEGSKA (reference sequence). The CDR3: CSARGQGLNEQFF. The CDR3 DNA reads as TGCAGTGCCAGAGGACAGGGCCTTAATGAGCAGTTCTTC.

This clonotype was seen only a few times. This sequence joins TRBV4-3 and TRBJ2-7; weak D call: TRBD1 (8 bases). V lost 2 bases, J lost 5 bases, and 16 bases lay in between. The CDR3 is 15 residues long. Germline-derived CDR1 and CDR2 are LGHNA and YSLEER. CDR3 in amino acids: CASSQHRGGFNEQYF. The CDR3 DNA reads TGCGCCAGCAGCCAACACAGGGGGGGCTTTAACGAGCAGTACTTC.

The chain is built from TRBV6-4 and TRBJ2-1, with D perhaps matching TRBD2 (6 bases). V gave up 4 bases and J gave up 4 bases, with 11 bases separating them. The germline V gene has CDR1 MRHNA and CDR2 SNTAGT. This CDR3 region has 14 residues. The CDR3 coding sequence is TGTGCCAGCAGTGTCGAAGCGGGTTACAATGAGCAGTTCTTC. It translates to CASSVEAGYNEQFF.

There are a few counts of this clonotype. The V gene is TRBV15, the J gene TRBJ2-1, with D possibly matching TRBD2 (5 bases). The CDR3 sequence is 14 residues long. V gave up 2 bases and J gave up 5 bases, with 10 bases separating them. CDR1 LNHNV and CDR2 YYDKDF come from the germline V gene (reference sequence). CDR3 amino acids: CATSRSGGDNEQFF. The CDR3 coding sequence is TGTGCCACCAGCAGATCCGGAGGAGACAATGAGCAGTTCTTC.

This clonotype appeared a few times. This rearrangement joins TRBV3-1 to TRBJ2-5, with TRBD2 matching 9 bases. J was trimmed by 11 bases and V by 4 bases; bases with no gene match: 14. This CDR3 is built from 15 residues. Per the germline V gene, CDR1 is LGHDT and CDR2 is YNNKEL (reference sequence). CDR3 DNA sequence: TGTGCCAGCAGCCCTATTGCGGGGGGGCCTTGGGAGCAGTACTTC. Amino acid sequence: CASSPIAGGPWEQYF.

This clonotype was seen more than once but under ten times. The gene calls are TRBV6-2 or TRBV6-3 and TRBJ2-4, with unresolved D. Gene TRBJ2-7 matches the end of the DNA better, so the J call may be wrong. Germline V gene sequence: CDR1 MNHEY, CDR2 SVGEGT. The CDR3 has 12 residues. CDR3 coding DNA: TGTGCCACCCAGTGGGGTGTCTACGAGCAGTACTTC. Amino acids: CATQWGVYEQYF.

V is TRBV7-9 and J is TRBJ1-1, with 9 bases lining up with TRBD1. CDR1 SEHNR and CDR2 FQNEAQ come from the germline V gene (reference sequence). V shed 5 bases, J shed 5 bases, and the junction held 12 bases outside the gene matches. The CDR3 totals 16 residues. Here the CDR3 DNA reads TGTGCCAGCAGCACGCGGTGGGAACAGGGGGCTACTGAAGCTTTCTTT. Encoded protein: CASSTRWEQGATEAFF.

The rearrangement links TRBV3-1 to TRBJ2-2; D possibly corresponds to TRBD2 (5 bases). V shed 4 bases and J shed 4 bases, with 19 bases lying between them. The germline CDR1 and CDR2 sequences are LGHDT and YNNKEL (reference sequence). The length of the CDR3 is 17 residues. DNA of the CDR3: TGTGCCAGCAGCCGTAAGAGGGTCGGGATTCCCACCGGGGAGCTGTTTTTT. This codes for CASSRKRVGIPTGELFF.

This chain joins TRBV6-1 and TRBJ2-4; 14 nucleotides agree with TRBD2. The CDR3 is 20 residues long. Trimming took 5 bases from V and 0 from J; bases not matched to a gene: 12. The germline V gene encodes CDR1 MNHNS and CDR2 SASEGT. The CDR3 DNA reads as TGTGCCAGCAGTCAAAACTCGGGACTAGCGGGGGATATAGCCAAAAACATTCAGTACTTC. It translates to CASSQNSGLAGDIAKNIQYF.

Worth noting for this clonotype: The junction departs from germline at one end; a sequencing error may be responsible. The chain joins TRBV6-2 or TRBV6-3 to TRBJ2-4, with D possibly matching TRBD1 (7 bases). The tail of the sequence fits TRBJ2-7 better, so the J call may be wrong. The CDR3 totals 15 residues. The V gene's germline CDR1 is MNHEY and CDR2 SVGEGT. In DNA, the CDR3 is TGTCCCAGCAGGCCCAGGGGGGCTCCATCCTACGAGCAGTACTTC. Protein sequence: CPSRPRGAPSYEQYF.

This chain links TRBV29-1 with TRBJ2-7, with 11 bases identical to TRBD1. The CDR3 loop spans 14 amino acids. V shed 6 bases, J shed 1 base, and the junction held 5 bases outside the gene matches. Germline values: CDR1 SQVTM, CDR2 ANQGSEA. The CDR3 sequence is CSVPGTGGSYEQYF. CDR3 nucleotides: TGCAGCGTGCCCGGGACAGGGGGGTCCTACGAGCAGTACTTC.

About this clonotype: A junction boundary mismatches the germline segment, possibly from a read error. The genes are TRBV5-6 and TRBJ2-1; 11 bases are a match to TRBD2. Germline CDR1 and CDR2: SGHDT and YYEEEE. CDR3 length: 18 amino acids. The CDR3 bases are TGTGCCAGCAGCTTGGCATCCCTAGCGGGAGGTACTGACAACGAGCAGTTCTTC. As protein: CASSLASLAGGTDNEQFF. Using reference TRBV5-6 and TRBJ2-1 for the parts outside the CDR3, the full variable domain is DAGVTQSPTHLIKTRGQQVTLRCSPKSGHDTVSWYQQALGQGPQFIFQYYEEEERQRGNFPDRFSGHQFPNYSSELNVNALLLGDSALYLCASSLASLAGGTDNEQFFGPGTRLTVL.

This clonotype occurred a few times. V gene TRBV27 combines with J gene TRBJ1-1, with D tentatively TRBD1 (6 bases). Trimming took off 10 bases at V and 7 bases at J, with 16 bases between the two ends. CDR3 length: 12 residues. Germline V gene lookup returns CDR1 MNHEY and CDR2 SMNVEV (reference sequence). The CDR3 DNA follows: TGTGCCACCCGGGGGGGGCCGTATGAAGCTTTCTTT. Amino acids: CATRGGPYEAFF.

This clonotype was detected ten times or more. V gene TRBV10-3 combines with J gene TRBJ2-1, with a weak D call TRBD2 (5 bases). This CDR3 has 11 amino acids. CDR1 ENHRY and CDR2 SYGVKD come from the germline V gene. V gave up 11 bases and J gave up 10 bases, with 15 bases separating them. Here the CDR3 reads CASTMGGEQFF. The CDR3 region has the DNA TGTGCCTCTACGATGGGCGGGGAGCAGTTCTTC.

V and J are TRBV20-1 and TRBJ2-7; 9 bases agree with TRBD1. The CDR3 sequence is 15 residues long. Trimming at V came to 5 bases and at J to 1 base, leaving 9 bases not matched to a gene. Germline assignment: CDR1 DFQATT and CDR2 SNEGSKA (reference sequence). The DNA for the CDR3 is TGCAGTGCTGAGGGGACAGGGACCGGGTCCTACGAGCAGTACTTC. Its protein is CSAEGTGTGSYEQYF.

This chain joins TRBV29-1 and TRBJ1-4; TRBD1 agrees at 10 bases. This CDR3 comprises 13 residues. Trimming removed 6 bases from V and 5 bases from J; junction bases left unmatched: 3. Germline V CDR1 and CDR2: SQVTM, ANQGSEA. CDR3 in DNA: TGCAGCGTGTTGGGACAGGGGAATGAAAAACTGTTTTTT. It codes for CSVLGQGNEKLFF. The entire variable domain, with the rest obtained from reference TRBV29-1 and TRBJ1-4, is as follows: SAVISQKPSRDICQRGTSLTIQCQVDSQVTMMFWYRQQPGQSLTLIATANQGSEATYESGFVIDKFPISRPNLTFSTLTVSNMSPEDSSIYLCSVLGQGNEKLFFGSGTQLSVL.

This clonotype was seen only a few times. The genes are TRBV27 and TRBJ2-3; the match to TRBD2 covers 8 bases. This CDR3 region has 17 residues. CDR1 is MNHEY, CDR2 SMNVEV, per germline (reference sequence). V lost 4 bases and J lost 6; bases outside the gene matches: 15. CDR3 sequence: CASSSIIAGSKWDTQYF. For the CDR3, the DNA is TGTGCCAGCAGTTCCATTATAGCGGGGAGTAAATGGGATACGCAGTATTTT.

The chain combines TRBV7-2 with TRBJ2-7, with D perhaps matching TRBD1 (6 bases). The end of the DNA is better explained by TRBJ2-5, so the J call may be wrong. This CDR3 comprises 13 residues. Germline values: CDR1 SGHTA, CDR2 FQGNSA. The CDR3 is CASSLAGQPTQYF. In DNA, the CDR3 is TGTGCCAGCAGCTTAGCGGGACAACCGACCCAGTACTTC.